The 9 T cell receptor beta chains below come from one sample, sequenced in a study of T cell changes during pregnancy in multiple sclerosis. Repertoires were generated with immunoSEQ multiplex PCR, while TCRdb's copy carries only in-frame clones and drops some. The sample lists 40,000 to 50,000 clones, about 90% occurring once. The sequenced sample was CD4+ T cells from peripheral blood mononuclear cells, obtained in the third trimester of pregnancy. Receptor source: a female donor with multiple sclerosis, enrolled in a pregnancy study.

This chain links TRBV4-3 with TRBJ2-7, with 10 bases identical to TRBD2. The CDR3 totals 16 residues. Germline-derived CDR1 and CDR2 are LGHNA and YSLEER. The V gene end was trimmed by 0 bases and the J gene end by 6 bases; junction bases not matched to a gene: 8. For the CDR3, the DNA is TGCGCCAGCAGCCAAGATACCCTAGCGGGAGCTGTCGAGCAGTACTTC. It is translated as CASSQDTLAGAVEQYF.

The sample holds a few counts of this clone. The chain links TRBV6-5 to TRBJ1-1; maybe TRBD1 (5 bases). Germline V CDR1 and CDR2: MNHEY, SVGAGI. V was clipped by 2 bases and J by 13 bases, with 17 bases between them. The CDR3 contains 13 residues. Here the CDR3 reads CASSYIGRRGDFF. DNA for the CDR3: TGTGCCAGCAGTTACATCGGTCGGAGGGGTGATTTCTTT.

This clone was observed once. The rearrangement joins TRBV6-5 to TRBJ1-5; D possibly corresponds to TRBD1 (6 bases). Trimming removed 5 bases at V and 4 bases at J, with 9 bases between. The CDR3 spans 13 residues. The V gene's germline CDR1 is MNHEY and CDR2 SVGAGI. This CDR3 reads CASSSQGNQPQHF. The CDR3 coding sequence is TGTGCCAGCAGTAGCCAGGGGAATCAGCCCCAGCATTTT.

The chain joins TRBV19 to TRBJ2-1; 10 bases fit TRBD1. The CDR3 extends over 13 amino acids. Trimming took 4 bases from V and 9 from J; bases not matched to a gene: 3. The V gene's germline CDR1 is LNHDA and CDR2 SQIVND (reference sequence). The CDR3 nucleotides read TGTGCCAGTAGTAGGGACAGGGGTATTGAGCAGTTCTTC. Protein product: CASSRDRGIEQFF.

V is TRBV2 and J is TRBJ2-5, with 10 bases aligning to TRBD2. V lost 4 bases to trimming and J lost 7 bases; unmatched junction nucleotides: 15. CDR3 length: 17 amino acids. CDR1 SNHLY and CDR2 FYNNEI come from the germline V gene. The CDR3, as DNA: TGTGCCAGCAGTGCGAGCTGGACTAGCGGTTTAGAGGGGACCCAGTACTTC. Residues: CASSASWTSGLEGTQYF.

CDR3 DNA sequence: TGTGCCACCAGCAGGACTCGAGGGCCTGGAAACACCATATATTTT. It translates to CATSRTRGPGNTIYF. This chain connects TRBV15 to TRBJ1-3; D is unresolved. This CDR3 spans 15 amino acids. V was clipped by 3 bases and J by 2 bases, with 11 bases between them. The V gene's germline CDR1 is LNHNV and CDR2 YYDKDF (reference sequence).

CDR3: CASSLRVMGQSAEAFF. The CDR3 DNA follows: TGCGCCAGCAGCCTCAGGGTGATGGGGCAATCAGCTGAAGCTTTCTTT. This rearrangement joins TRBV5-1 to TRBJ1-1; tentatively, D is TRBD1 (5 bases). The CDR3 contains 16 residues. Trimming stripped 4 bases from V and 6 bases from J, with 22 bases between. From germline, CDR1 is SGHRS and CDR2 YFSETQ.

The V call is TRBV28, the J call TRBJ2-1, with 9 bases identical to TRBD1. CDR3 length: 15 residues. Germline CDR1 and CDR2: MDHEN and SYDVKM. The ends lost 8 bases at V and 9 bases at J; junction bases unmatched: 14. For the CDR3, the DNA is TGTGCCAGCCGCGAAAGGGACAGGGTTAGCGTTGAGCAGTTCTTC. It yields the protein CASRERDRVSVEQFF. Full variable domain (remainder filled in from reference TRBV28 and TRBJ2-1): DVKVTQSSRYLVKRTGEKVFLECVQDMDHENMFWYRQDPGLGLRLIYFSYDVKMKEKGDIPEGYSVSREKKERFSLILESASTNQTSMYLCASRERDRVSVEQFFGPGTRLTVL.

The chain carries TRBV4-2 and TRBJ2-7; 9 positions agree with TRBD2. The V segment lost 0 bases and the J segment 6 bases; nucleotides outside the gene matches: 6. The germline gives CDR1 LGHNA, CDR2 YNFKEQ. The CDR3 length is 15 residues. The CDR3: CASSQDQIAGAEQYF. The CDR3 DNA sequence: TGTGCCAGCAGCCAAGATCAGATAGCGGGAGCCGAGCAGTACTTC.